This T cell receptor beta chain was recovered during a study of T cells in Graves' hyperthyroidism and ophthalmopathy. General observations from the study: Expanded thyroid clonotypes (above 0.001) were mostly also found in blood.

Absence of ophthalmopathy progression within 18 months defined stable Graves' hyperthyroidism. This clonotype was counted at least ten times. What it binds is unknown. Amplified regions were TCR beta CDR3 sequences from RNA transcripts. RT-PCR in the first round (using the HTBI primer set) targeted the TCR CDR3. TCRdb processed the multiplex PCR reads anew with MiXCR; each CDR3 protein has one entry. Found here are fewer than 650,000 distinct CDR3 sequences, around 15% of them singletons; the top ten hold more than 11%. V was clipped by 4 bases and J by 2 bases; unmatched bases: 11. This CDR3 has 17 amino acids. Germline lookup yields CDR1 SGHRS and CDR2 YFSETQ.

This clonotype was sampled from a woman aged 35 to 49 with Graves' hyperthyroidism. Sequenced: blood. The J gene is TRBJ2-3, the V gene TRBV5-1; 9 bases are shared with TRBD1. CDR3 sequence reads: CASSTPRTGANTDTQYF. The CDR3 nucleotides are TGCGCCAGCAGCACACCCAGGACAGGGGCGAACACAGATACGCAGTATTTT.